These 3 T cell receptor beta chains came from one sample sequenced in a study of tumor-infiltrating lymphocytes in localized non-small cell lung cancer. Sequenced by immunoSEQ multiplex PCR; TCRdb stores in-frame clones only, minus some. The sample has around 6,700 clones, around 73% seen once. The specimen sequenced was lung tumor tissue. Receptors originate from a human donor with non-small cell lung cancer.

J is TRBJ2-3 and V is TRBV9; TRBD2 might be the D (7 bases). The length of the CDR3 is 15 residues. The V and J ends lost 7 bases and 3 bases respectively, with 18 bases between them. In germline, CDR1 is SGDLS, CDR2 YYNGEE. This chain's CDR3 is CASSLGGGLTDTQYF. CDR3 nucleotides: TGTGCCAGCTCCTTGGGAGGGGGGTTAACAGATACGCAGTATTTT.

In this sample, this clone turned up once. The rearrangement joins TRBV19 to TRBJ1-2; no definite D call. This CDR3 has 15 residues. The V end lost 0 bases, the J end lost 8 bases, and 16 bases lay between the germline ends. From germline, CDR1 is LNHDA and CDR2 SQIVND (reference sequence). Here the CDR3 DNA reads TGTGCCAGTAGTATAGATCACACCTCCGGTGGCGGCTACACCTTC. It is translated as CASSIDHTSGGGYTF.

V gene TRBV15 combines with J gene TRBJ2-1; TRBD2 matches 9 bases. The CDR3 consists of 15 residues. CDR1 and CDR2 from the germline V gene are LNHNV and YYDKDF (reference sequence). The J segment lost 10 bases and the V segment lost 1 base, leaving 8 bases of the junction unmatched. DNA for the CDR3: TGTGCCACCAGCAGAGCTGGGGCTAGCGGGAAGGAGCAGTTCTTC. This translates into CATSRAGASGKEQFF.